This T cell receptor beta chain was profiled in a study of cytomegalovirus exposure and HLA in healthy donors. Study-wide results and limits: Sequencing had likely introduced a cluster of highly shared sequence variants as an artifact. In a later analysis, donors in an Asian-associated ancestry cluster reportedly had fewer N-insertions in productive TCRs than the cohort mean. In a later analysis, several top co-occurrence clusters appeared linked to parvovirus B19, influenza, CMV and Epstein-Barr virus.

In regard to this clone: What it binds is unknown.

With 60 Vbeta and 13 Jbeta primers, the PCR was carried out. Produced via immunoSEQ multiplex PCR; TCRdb's table is partial and in-frame only. Of about 190,000 clones listed, 60% to 85% were seen once; the top ten hold less than 2%. The material sequenced was PBMCs. The TCR originated in a woman between 18 and 29 years old in good health and CMV-seronegative.

In DNA, the CDR3 is TGCGCCAGCAGCCCCCGGGGTGGGGGGGATAATTCACCCCTCCACTTT. Its translation: CASSPRGGGDNSPLHF. V and J are TRBV5-1 and TRBJ1-6; tentatively, D is TRBD1 (5 bases). The CDR3 runs 16 residues. Trimming removed 4 bases at V and 5 bases at J, with 16 bases between. Germline values: CDR1 SGHRS, CDR2 YFSETQ.